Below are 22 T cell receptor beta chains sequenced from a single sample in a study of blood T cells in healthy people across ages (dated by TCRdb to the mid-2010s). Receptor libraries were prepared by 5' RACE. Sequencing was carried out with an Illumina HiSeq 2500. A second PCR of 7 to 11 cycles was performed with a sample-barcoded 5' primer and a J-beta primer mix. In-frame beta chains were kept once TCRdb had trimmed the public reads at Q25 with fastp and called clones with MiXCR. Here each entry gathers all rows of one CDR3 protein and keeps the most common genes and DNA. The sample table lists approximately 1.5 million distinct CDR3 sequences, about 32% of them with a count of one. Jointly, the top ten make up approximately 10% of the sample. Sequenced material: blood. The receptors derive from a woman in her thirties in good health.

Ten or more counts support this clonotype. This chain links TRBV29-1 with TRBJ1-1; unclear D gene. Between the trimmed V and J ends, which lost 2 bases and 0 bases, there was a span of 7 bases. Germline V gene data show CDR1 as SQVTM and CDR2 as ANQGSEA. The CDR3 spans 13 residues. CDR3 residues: CSVERRLNTEAFF. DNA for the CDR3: TGCAGCGTTGAAAGACGGTTGAACACTGAAGCTTTCTTT.

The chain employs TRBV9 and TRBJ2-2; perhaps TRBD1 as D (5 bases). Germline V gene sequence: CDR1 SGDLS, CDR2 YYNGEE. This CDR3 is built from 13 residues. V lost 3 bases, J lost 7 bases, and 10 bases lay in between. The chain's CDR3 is CASSGQNNGELFF. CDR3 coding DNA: TGTGCCAGCAGCGGACAGAATAACGGGGAGCTGTTTTTT.

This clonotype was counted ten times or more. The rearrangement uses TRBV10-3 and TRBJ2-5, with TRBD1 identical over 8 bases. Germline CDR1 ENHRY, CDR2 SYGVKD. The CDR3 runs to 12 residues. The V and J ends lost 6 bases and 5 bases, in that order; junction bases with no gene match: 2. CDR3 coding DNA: TGTGCCATCAGGGACAGGGAGGAGACCCAGTACTTC. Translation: CAIRDREETQYF.

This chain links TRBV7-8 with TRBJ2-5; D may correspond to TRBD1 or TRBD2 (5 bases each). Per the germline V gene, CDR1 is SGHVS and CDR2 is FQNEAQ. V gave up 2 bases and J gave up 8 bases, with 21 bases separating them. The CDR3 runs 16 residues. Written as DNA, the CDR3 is TGTGCCAGCAGCTTATCGGGGCAGGGCGTACACTATACCCAGTACTTC. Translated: CASSLSGQGVHYTQYF.

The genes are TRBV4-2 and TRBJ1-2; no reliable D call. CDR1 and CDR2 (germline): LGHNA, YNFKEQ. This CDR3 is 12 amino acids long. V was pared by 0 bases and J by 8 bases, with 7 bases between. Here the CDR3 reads CASSQDAQGYTF. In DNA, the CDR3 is TGTGCCAGCAGCCAAGATGCTCAGGGCTACACCTTC.

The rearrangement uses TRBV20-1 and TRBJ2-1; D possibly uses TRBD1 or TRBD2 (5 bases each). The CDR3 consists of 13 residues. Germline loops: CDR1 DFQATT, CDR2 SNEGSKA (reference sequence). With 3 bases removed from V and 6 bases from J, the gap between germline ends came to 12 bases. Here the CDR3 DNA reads TGCAGTGCTAGGGCCCCTGGGGGCAATGAGCAGTTCTTC. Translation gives CSARAPGGNEQFF.

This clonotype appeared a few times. The CDR3 region has the DNA TGTGCCAGCAGCTTAGAACTCGGGGAACCCTATAATTCACCCCTCCACTTT. Translation gives CASSLELGEPYNSPLHF. This chain joins TRBV11-2 and TRBJ1-6; D not certain. V lost 0 bases to trimming and J lost 2 bases, with 11 bases between them. Germline V gives CDR1 SGHAT, CDR2 FQNNGV. This CDR3 has 17 residues.

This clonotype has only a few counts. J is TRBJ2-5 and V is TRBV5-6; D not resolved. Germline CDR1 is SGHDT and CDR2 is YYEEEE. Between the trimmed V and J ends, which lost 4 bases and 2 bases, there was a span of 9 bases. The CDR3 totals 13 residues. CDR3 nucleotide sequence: TGTGCCAGCAGCAGGAAAGGGCAAGAGACCCAGTACTTC. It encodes CASSRKGQETQYF.

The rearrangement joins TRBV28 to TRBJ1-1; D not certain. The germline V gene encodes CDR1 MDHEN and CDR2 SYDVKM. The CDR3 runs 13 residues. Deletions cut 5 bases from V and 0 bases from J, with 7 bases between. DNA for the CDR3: TGTGCCAGCAGTGAGGTACTGAACACTGAAGCTTTCTTT. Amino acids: CASSEVLNTEAFF.

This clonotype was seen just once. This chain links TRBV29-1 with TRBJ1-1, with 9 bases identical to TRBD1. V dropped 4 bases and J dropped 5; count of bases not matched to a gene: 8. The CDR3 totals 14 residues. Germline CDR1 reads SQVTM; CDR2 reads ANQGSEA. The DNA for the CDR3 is TGCAGCGTTGTTTCCGGGACAGGGATAACTGAAGCTTTCTTT. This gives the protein CSVVSGTGITEAFF.

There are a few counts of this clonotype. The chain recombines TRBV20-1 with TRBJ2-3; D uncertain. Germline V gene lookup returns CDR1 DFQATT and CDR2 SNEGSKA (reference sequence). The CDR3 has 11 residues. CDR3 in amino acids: CSIGPSDTQYF. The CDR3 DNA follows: TGCAGCATCGGGCCATCAGATACGCAGTATTTT.

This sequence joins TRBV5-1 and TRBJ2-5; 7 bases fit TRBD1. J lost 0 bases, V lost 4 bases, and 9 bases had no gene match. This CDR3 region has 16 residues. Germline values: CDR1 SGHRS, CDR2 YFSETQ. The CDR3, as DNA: TGCGCCAGCAGCCGGGGACAGTTTGAGTACCAAGAGACCCAGTACTTC. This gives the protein CASSRGQFEYQETQYF.

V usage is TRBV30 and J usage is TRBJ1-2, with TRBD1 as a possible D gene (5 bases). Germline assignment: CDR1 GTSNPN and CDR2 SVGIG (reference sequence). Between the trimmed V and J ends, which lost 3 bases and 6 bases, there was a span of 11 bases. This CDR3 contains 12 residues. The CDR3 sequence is CAWSPGRDGYTF. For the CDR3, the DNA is TGTGCCTGGAGCCCGGGACGAGATGGCTACACCTTC.

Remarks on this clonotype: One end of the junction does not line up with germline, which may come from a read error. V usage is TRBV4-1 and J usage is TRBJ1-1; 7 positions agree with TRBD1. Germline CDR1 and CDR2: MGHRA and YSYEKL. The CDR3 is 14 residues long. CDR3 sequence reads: CASNQDSGGTEAFF. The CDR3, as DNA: TGCGCCAGCAACCAAGATTCAGGGGGCACTGAAGCTTTCTTT.

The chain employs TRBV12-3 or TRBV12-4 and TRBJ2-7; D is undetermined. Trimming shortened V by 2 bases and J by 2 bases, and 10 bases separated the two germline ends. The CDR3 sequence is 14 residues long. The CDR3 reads CASSLFSLPYEQYF. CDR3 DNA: TGTGCCAGCAGTTTATTTTCGCTGCCCTACGAGCAGTACTTC.

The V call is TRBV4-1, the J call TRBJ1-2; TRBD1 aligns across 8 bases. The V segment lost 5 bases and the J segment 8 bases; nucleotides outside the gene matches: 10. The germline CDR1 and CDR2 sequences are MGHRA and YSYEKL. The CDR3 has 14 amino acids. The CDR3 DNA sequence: TGCGCCAGCAGCAAACCAGGGGGCGGCACAGGCTACACCTTC. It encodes CASSKPGGGTGYTF.

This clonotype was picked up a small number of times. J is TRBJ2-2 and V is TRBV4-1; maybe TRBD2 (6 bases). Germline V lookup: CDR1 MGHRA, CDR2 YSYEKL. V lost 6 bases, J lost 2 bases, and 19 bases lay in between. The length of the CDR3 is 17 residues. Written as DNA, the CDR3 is TGCGCCAGCAGTCTAGCCGGGGGAGCCAGTAACACCGGGGAGCTGTTTTTT. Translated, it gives CASSLAGGASNTGELFF.

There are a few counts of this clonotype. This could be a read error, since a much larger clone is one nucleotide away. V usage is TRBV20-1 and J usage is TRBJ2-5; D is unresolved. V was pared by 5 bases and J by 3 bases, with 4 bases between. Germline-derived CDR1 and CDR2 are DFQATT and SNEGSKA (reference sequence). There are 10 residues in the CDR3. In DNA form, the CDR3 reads TGCAGTGCTGGAAAAGAGACCCAGTACTTC. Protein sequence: CSAGKETQYF.

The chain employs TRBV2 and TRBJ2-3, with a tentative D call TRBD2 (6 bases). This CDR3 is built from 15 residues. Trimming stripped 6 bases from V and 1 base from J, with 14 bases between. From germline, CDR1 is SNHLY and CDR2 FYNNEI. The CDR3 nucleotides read TGTGCCAGCAGCGCCCGACTAGGAGGCACAGATACGCAGTATTTT. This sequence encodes CASSARLGGTDTQYF.

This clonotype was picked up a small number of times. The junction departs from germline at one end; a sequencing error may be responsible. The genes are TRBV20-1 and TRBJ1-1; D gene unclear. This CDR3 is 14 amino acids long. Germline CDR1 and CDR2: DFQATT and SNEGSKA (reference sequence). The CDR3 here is CSAYAGFGNTEAFF. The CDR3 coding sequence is TGCAGTGCTTACGCAGGTTTCGGGAACACTGAGGCTTTCTTT.

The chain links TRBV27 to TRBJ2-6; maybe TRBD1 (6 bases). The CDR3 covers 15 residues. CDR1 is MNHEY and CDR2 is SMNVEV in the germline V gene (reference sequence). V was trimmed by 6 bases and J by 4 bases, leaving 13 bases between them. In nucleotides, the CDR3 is TGTGCCAGCAGAGCCGACAGGAGGGGGGCCAACGTCCTGACTTTC. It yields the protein CASRADRRGANVLTF.

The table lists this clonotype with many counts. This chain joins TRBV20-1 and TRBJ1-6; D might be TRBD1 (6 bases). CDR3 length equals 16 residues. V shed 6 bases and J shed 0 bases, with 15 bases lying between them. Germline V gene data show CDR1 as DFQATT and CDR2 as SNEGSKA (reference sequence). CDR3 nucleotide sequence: TGCAGTGCCATACGCCAGGGGAGCTCCTATAATTCACCCCTCCACTTT. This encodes CSAIRQGSSYNSPLHF.